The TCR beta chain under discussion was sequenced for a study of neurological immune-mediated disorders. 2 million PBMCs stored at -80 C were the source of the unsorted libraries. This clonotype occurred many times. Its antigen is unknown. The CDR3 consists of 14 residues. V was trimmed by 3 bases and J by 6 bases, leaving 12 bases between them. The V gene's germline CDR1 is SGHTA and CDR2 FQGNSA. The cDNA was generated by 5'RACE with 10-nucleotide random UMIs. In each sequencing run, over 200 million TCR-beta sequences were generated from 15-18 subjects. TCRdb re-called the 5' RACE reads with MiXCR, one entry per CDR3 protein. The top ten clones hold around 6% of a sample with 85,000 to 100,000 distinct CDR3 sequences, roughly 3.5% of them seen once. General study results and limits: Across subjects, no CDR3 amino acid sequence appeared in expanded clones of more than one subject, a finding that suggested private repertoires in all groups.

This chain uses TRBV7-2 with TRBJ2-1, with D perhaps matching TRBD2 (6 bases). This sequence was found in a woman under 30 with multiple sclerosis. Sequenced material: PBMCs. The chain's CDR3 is CASSFGSAFNEQFF. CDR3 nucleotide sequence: TGTGCCAGCAGCTTCGGGAGCGCTTTCAATGAGCAGTTCTTC.